The clone carrying this TCR beta chain occurred a few times. The data were taken from a study of CD8+ T cells in alopecia areata. Regarding treatment: oral pan-JAK inhibitor, 5-10 mg twice daily. cDNA serving as the sequencing template came from extracted, reverse transcribed RNA. The protocol was immunoSEQ multiplex PCR, while the TCRdb copy is restricted to in-frame clones and leaves out a portion. The table has 120,000 to 150,000 clones, roughly 86% seen once; the top ten hold roughly 13%. Germline V CDR1 and CDR2: SGHVS, FQNEAQ. Trimming stripped 6 bases from V and 3 bases from J, with 10 bases between. This CDR3 comprises 13 residues.

This sequence joins TRBV7-8 and TRBJ2-3; D is undetermined. This specimen consisted of CD8+ T cells sorted from blood, obtained at week 4, from a patient treated with tofacitinib. This clonotype was sampled from a human donor with alopecia areata. Here the CDR3 reads CASSRAVTDTQYF. CDR3 nucleotides: TGTGCCAGCAGTCGGGCAGTAACAGATACGCAGTATTTT.